The entry below describes one T cell receptor beta chain. Its antigen has not been determined. It has no much larger one-base neighbor in the sample; base qualities were not kept. V is clipped by 3 bases and J by 4 bases, and the sequence between their germline boundaries is 13 bases long. For CDR1 and CDR2, the germline V gene lists SGHDT and YYEEEE. The CDR3 sequence holds 14 residues, the cysteine and phenylalanine included. The DNA shown is the 42-base CDR3, in frame from base 1. The data originate from a study of blood T cell repertoires in COVID-19 (dated by TCRdb to 2020 to 2021). As for the study more broadly: The collaborator samples originated in the United States, Italy and Spain and spanned the acute and convalescent phases of COVID-19. The material from the prospective study consisted of cDNA or gDNA derived from T cells, B-cell-depleted T cells, or PBMCs. The samples were drawn from two sources: the first 160 participants of the ongoing ImmuneRACE study, and 1,000 to 1,500 subjects contributed by 6 global collaborators. Sample metadata almost always included a de-identified subject ID, COVID-19 status, age in years and sex. Where available, HLA class I and class II types were taken from metadata supplied by the sample provider and were not determined by assay-based typing. The repertoires were released in a freely available public database meant as a resource for research on the immune response to SARS-CoV-2. Subjects who had been exposed to COVID-19, were actively infected with it, or had recovered from it provided the deeply sampled blood TCRbeta repertoires that made up the dataset. Broader findings and caveats from the paper: The amount of clinical and demographic metadata varied by source and participant and was provided uncurated.

TCRbeta CDR3 regions were amplified from genomic DNA by means of the immunoSEQ Assay, a bias-controlled multiplex PCR. The source study handled its data this way. The number of nucleated cells in each sample was estimated by amplification of reference gene primers within the assay. Sequence reads were collapsed and filtered to measure the absolute abundance of every unique TCRbeta CDR3 rearrangement. For each sample, productive Simpson clonality was calculated by taking the square root of Simpson's diversity index across productive rearrangements. TCRdb limited this immuneACCESS table to in-frame rearrangements with V and J called. A share of clones is missing; checked studies link under half to unresolved V genes, and the rest is unexplained. V and J calls and clone size are copied from that table; D and trimming were computed from the DNA. The sample yields about 250,000 clones; around 90% were counted once. The ten biggest clones cover more than 0.65% of the sample.

One collaborating source in Seattle enrolled patients while the patients were actively infected and followed the patients over time throughout the course of disease. Whole blood was collected in K2EDTA tubes by collaborating institutions according to the institutions' own protocols. Collaborator samples were shipped for TCRbeta analysis as frozen whole blood, isolated PBMCs, or DNA extracted from either sample type. The specimen was peripheral blood. Recombination linked TRBV5-6 to TRBJ1-2; possibly the D gene is TRBD1, per 5 matching bases. This receptor was taken from a man under 40 with COVID-19, enrolled during active disease. The CDR3 reads as follows: CASSSFDRLYGYTF. The DNA sequence is TGTGCCAGCAGCTCGTTCGACAGACTCTATGGCTACACCTTC.